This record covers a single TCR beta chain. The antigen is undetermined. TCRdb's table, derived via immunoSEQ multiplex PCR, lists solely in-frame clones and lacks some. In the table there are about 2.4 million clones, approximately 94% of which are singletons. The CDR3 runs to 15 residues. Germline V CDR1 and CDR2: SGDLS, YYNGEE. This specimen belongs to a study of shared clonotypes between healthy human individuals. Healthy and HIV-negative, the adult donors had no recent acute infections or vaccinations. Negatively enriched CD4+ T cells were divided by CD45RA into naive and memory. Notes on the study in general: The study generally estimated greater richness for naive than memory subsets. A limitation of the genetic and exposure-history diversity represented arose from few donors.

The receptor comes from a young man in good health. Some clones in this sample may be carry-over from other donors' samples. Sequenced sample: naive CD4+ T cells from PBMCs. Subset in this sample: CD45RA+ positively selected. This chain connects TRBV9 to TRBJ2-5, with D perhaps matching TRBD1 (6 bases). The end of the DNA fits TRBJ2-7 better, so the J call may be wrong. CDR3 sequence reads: CASSVAQGPSYEQYF. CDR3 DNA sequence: TGTGCCAGCAGCGTAGCCCAGGGGCCTTCCTACGAGCAGTACTTC.